The entry below gives a single T cell receptor beta chain sequence along with its context. The germline gives CDR1 SNHLY, CDR2 FYNNEI. V trimming: 10 bases; J trimming: 4 bases; junction bases outside the gene matches: 8. The CDR3 contains 15 residues. This entry belongs to a study of blood T cell repertoires in COVID-19. Whole-study context: The United States, Italy and Spain provided the acute and convalescent COVID-19 samples. The cDNA or gDNA used as material had been derived from T cells, B-cell-depleted T cells, or PBMCs.

Clones were read by immunoSEQ multiplex PCR, and TCRdb kept only the in-frame ones, dropping some. The sample shows 40,000 to 50,000 clones, 80% to 90% of them seen only once. The specimen was peripheral blood. The genes are TRBV2 and TRBJ1-6; 9 bases align to TRBD1. The clonotype originates from a human donor in a cohort sampled during active COVID-19. Here the CDR3 reads CATDRGLNYNSPLHF. The CDR3 DNA reads as TGTGCCACGGACAGGGGACTTAATTATAATTCACCCCTCCACTTT.